These 6 T cell receptor beta chains share one sample of origin, sequenced in a study of cytomegalovirus exposure and HLA in healthy donors. Generated by immunoSEQ multiplex PCR, the TCRdb table keeps only in-frame clones and is missing some. The sample shows 150,000 to 200,000 clones, around 89% of them seen only once. The sequenced sample was PBMCs. These receptor sequences come from a man between 18 and 29 years old in good health and CMV-seronegative.

The CDR3 reads CASSPPSGPDTQYF. The CDR3 coding sequence is TGTGCCAGCAGCCCTCCGAGCGGGCCAGATACGCAGTATTTT. The J gene is TRBJ2-3, the V gene TRBV7-9; D perhaps matches TRBD2 (6 bases). Trimming shortened V by 5 bases and J by 4 bases, and 13 bases separated the two germline ends. CDR3 length equals 14 residues. CDR1 is SEHNR and CDR2 is FQNEAQ in the germline V gene (reference sequence).

In nucleotides, the CDR3 is TGTGCCAGCAGTGTCCGGGACCCCGGGGGCTATGGCTACACCTTC. Translation gives CASSVRDPGGYGYTF. V usage is TRBV6-5 and J usage is TRBJ1-2, with a possible D match to TRBD1 (5 bases). Looked up from germline, CDR1 is MNHEY and CDR2 is SVGAGI. CDR3 size: 15 residues. V was trimmed by 5 bases and J by 4 bases, leaving 17 bases between them.

The chain employs TRBV30 and TRBJ1-4, with 7 nucleotides matching TRBD1. Germline V gene lookup returns CDR1 GTSNPN and CDR2 SVGIG (reference sequence). With 3 bases clipped from V and 6 bases from J, the junction kept 10 bases outside the gene matches. This CDR3 region has 15 residues. The DNA for the CDR3 is TGTGCCTGGAGCCCTACAGGGGATCTACATGAAAAACTGTTTTTT. Translation gives CAWSPTGDLHEKLFF.

The rearrangement joins TRBV7-9 to TRBJ1-2; D might be TRBD1 (5 bases). Trimming removed 5 bases at V and 7 bases at J, with 17 bases between. Germline loops: CDR1 SEHNR, CDR2 FQNEAQ (reference sequence). The CDR3 totals 14 residues. The CDR3 region is CASSPPLGLFGYTF. The CDR3 bases are TGTGCCAGCAGCCCACCCTTGGGGCTTTTTGGCTACACCTTC.

The V and J genes are TRBV29-1 and TRBJ2-7, with TRBD2 matching over 7 bases. CDR1 and CDR2 from the germline V gene are SQVTM and ANQGSEA. CDR3 length: 13 residues. V was pared by 8 bases and J by 2 bases, with 9 bases of the junction left unmatched. Written as DNA, the CDR3 is TGCAGCTTCCTAGGGAGGGAGCCCTACGAGCAGTACTTC. Protein product: CSFLGREPYEQYF.

The rearrangement links TRBV21-1 to TRBJ2-2; the D call TRBD1 from the table was never checked on the DNA. TRBV21-1 is described as a pseudogene. CDR3 length: 16 amino acids. In DNA form, the CDR3 reads TGTGCCAGCAGCAAAGCGGGGGGACAGTACACCGGGGAGCTGTTTTTT. This sequence encodes CASSKAGGQYTGELFF.